This note documents a single TCR beta chain sequence. Germline loops: CDR1 MGHRA, CDR2 YSYEKL. This CDR3 region has 14 residues. The V end lost 4 bases, the J end lost 2 bases, and 12 bases lay between the germline ends. Measured with immunoSEQ multiplex PCR; TCRdb has only the in-frame clones, and not every one. Among about 600,000 clones listed, roughly 72% were seen once. The data are from a study of shared clonotypes between healthy human individuals. The gene calls are TRBV4-1 and TRBJ2-7, with D perhaps matching TRBD2 (6 bases). Sequencing used PBMCs. The receptor was derived from a woman aged 40 to 49 in good health. Some clones in this sample may be carry-over from other donors' samples. CDR3 loop: CASSRGITPYEQYF. CDR3 DNA: TGCGCCAGCAGCCGCGGGATTACCCCCTACGAGCAGTACTTC.